Listed below are T cell receptor beta chains from one sample, sequenced in a study of cytomegalovirus exposure and HLA in healthy donors. Assay used: immunoSEQ multiplex PCR; TCRdb lists only in-frame clones, some missing. The repertoire has fewer than 250,000 clones, roughly 80% of them found once; the top ten carry approximately 2.1%. The sample was PBMCs. The receptors were gathered from a woman aged 30 to 39 in good health and CMV-seropositive. Each CDR3 is given with its conserved first and last residue. Each record gives: J gene, V gene, D gene, clone size, CDR3 protein, CDR3 DNA. A D gene is named only where the DNA matches it firmly. Expanded clones are given a class, and other clones once, few, many or no size at all.

TRBJ1-2 TRBV10-3 - - CAISETVTDYGYTF TGTGCCATCAGTGAGACGGTCACAGACTATGGCTACACCTTC
TRBJ1-1 TRBV5-4 - - CASSRGGNTEAFF TGTGCCAGCAGCCGCGGGGGAAACACTGAAGCTTTCTTT
TRBJ1-1 TRBV27 - - CASIRVGGTEAFF TGTGCCAGCATAAGGGTCGGGGGGACTGAAGCTTTCTTT
TRBJ2-3 TRBV5-1 TRBD2 - CASSRSGGTDTQYF TGCGCCAGCAGCCGAAGCGGGGGCACAGATACGCAGTATTTT
TRBJ2-1 TRBV28 - - CASSLAGAYNEQFF TGTGCCAGCAGTTTGGCTGGAGCCTACAATGAGCAGTTCTTC
TRBJ1-1 TRBV29-1 - - CSVYQGRDTEAFF TGCAGCGTTTATCAGGGGAGGGATACTGAAGCTTTCTTT
TRBJ1-5 TRBV28 TRBD1 - CASSLYRGDSHQPQHF TGTGCCAGCAGTTTATATAGGGGGGACAGCCATCAGCCCCAGCATTTT
TRBJ2-3 TRBV4-3 - - CASSQGTLGVQDTQYF TGCGCCAGCAGCCAAGGTACTCTAGGAGTACAAGATACGCAGTATTTT
TRBJ1-1 TRBV5-4 - - CASSLGQMNTEAFF TGTGCCAGCAGCTTGGGGCAGATGAACACTGAAGCTTTCTTT
TRBJ2-1 TRBV30 TRBD2 once CAWAAGANPYNEQFF TGTGCCTGGGCTGCGGGAGCGAACCCCTACAATGAGCAGTTCTTC
TRBJ2-3 TRBV6-1 - few CASSEPGTDTQYF TGTGCCAGCAGTGAACCGGGCACAGATACGCAGTATTTT
TRBJ2-1 TRBV14 TRBD2 - CASSQATSGGNEQFF TGTGCCAGCAGCCAAGCGACTAGCGGGGGGAATGAGCAGTTCTTC
TRBJ2-3 TRBV9 - few CASSVVAGTDTQYF TGTGCCAGCAGCGTAGTAGCGGGCACAGATACGCAGTATTTT
TRBJ1-2 TRBV30 TRBD1 once CAWSAPHTGGAGNGYTF TGTGCCTGGAGTGCCCCTCATACAGGGGGCGCAGGGAATGGCTACACCTTC
TRBJ2-2 TRBV30 TRBD1 - CASTRQGVGTGELFF TGTGCCTCAACCCGACAGGGGGTCGGCACCGGGGAGCTGTTTTTT
TRBJ2-3 TRBV5-6 TRBD1 - CASSSPSGTGGTDTQYF TGTGCCAGCAGCTCCCCCTCGGGGACAGGGGGCACAGATACGCAGTATTTT
TRBJ2-3 TRBV30 - - CAWSAAVRHLTDTQYF TGTGCCTGGAGTGCGGCAGTACGACATCTGACAGATACGCAGTATTTT
TRBJ2-5 TRBV5-1 TRBD2 few CASSWGAGQETQYF TGCGCCAGCAGCTGGGGAGCGGGGCAAGAGACCCAGTACTTC
TRBJ1-1 TRBV7-9 TRBD1 few CASSSRTGANTEAFF TGTGCCAGCAGCTCCCGGACAGGAGCGAACACTGAAGCTTTCTTT
TRBJ1-2 TRBV4-3 - - CASSQETGYGYTF TGCGCCAGCAGCCAAGAGACGGGCTATGGCTACACCTTC
TRBJ1-1 TRBV6-1 TRBD1 - CASRRGQGVTEAFF TGTGCCAGCAGACGCGGACAGGGGGTCACTGAAGCTTTCTTT
TRBJ2-3 TRBV5-1 TRBD2 - CASSMGTSARGTDTQYF TGCGCCAGCAGCATGGGGACTAGCGCGCGGGGCACAGATACGCAGTATTTT
TRBJ1-2 TRBV5-1 TRBD1 - CASSPGPGQGAILGGYTF TGCGCCAGCAGCCCCGGGCCGGGACAGGGGGCGATTTTGGGAGGCTACACCTTC
TRBJ2-7 TRBV7-9 TRBD2 - CASSLAARLATYEQYF TGTGCCAGCAGCTTAGCGGCGAGACTAGCGACCTACGAGCAGTACTTC
TRBJ2-1 TRBV5-6 - - CASSLFRRRFDNEQFF TGTGCCAGCAGCCTTTTCCGACGGAGGTTCGACAATGAGCAGTTCTTC
TRBJ2-3 TRBV4-3 TRBD2 - CASSQGRLAGDLSTDTQYF TGCGCCAGCAGCCAAGGCCGACTAGCGGGAGACCTCAGCACAGATACGCAGTATTTT
TRBJ2-7 TRBV14 TRBD2 - CASSQEAGGDEQYF TGTGCCAGCAGCCAAGAAGCGGGAGGAGACGAGCAGTACTTC
TRBJ1-2 TRBV4-3 - - CASSQERGSGNYGYTF TGCGCCAGCAGCCAAGAAAGAGGGTCTGGTAACTATGGCTACACCTTC
TRBJ2-1 TRBV9 TRBD2 - CASSVRLAGLNEQFF TGTGCCAGCAGCGTCCGACTAGCGGGGCTCAATGAGCAGTTCTTC
TRBJ1-1 TRBV4-1 - - CASSPGNTAVNTEAFF TGCGCCAGCAGCCCTGGAAACACGGCGGTGAACACTGAAGCTTTCTTT
TRBJ1-3 TRBV7-2 TRBD1 - CASSSRGTDVGNTIYF TGTGCCAGCAGCTCTAGGGGGACAGACGTTGGAAACACCATATATTTT
TRBJ2-1 TRBV5-6 TRBD2 once CASSLAGRGHNEQFF TGTGCCAGCAGCCTAGCGGGCCGGGGTCACAATGAGCAGTTCTTC
TRBJ1-5 TRBV2 TRBD1 - CASRSGTENQPQHF TGTGCCAGCAGATCCGGGACAGAGAATCAGCCCCAGCATTTT
TRBJ2-3 TRBV14 TRBD2 - CASSDRLAGESDTQYF TGTGCCAGCAGCGACCGACTAGCGGGGGAGTCGGATACGCAGTATTTT
TRBJ2-5 TRBV5-1 TRBD1 - CASSFGQGRETQYF TGCGCCAGCAGCTTCGGACAGGGCCGAGAGACCCAGTACTTC
TRBJ1-5 TRBV5-1 TRBD1 few CASSLNRGLNQPQHF TGCGCCAGCAGCTTGAACAGGGGGCTAAATCAGCCCCAGCATTTT
TRBJ1-5 TRBV4-1 - - CASSQGRGRNQPQHF TGCGCCAGCAGCCAAGGGCGGGGTCGCAATCAGCCCCAGCATTTT
TRBJ1-1 TRBV2 - - CASSEVVEGGAFF TGTGCCAGCAGTGAAGTGGTCGAAGGAGGAGCTTTCTTT
TRBJ1-4 TRBV5-4 TRBD1 - CASSWADRVDEKLFF TGTGCCAGCAGCTGGGCGGACAGGGTGGATGAAAAACTGTTTTTT
TRBJ1-5 TRBV2 TRBD1 - CASSEQGGANQPQHF TGTGCCAGCAGTGAACAGGGGGGTGCCAATCAGCCCCAGCATTTT
TRBJ2-1 TRBV30 - few CAWSGKQGVIYNEQFF TGTGCCTGGAGTGGGAAACAGGGTGTGATCTACAATGAGCAGTTCTTC
TRBJ1-1 TRBV27 - few CATSSGGVTNTEAFF TGTGCCACCTCCTCCGGCGGGGTGACTAACACTGAAGCTTTCTTT
TRBJ2-7 TRBV7-7 - - CASSPGPASYEQYF TGTGCTAGCAGCCCAGGCCCAGCCTCCTACGAGCAGTACTTC
TRBJ2-5 TRBV5-1 - - CASSLASDQETQYF TGCGCCAGCAGCTTGGCATCAGATCAAGAGACCCAGTACTTC
TRBJ1-4 TRBV18 - - CASSPLARGGEKLFF TGTGCCAGCTCACCACTGGCCAGGGGTGGTGAAAAACTGTTTTTT
TRBJ2-4 TRBV10-3 TRBD2 - CATTSGLAKNIQYF TGTGCCACCACTAGCGGCTTAGCCAAAAACATTCAGTACTTC
TRBJ1-1 TRBV2 - once CASEGQTMNTEAFF TGTGCCAGCGAAGGACAGACAATGAACACTGAAGCTTTCTTT
TRBJ1-2 TRBV4-2 - - CASSQYVQVNYGYTF TGTGCCAGCAGCCAATACGTACAGGTTAACTATGGCTACACCTTC
TRBJ2-7 TRBV7-2 TRBD2 - CASSIRTSGRYEQYF TGTGCCAGCAGCATCAGGACTAGCGGGAGGTACGAGCAGTACTTC
TRBJ1-5 TRBV27 - - CASTTEGRGRNQPQHF TGTGCCAGCACCACCGAGGGCAGGGGAAGAAATCAGCCCCAGCATTTT
TRBJ2-5 TRBV28 - - CASNSGKSPVGTQYF TGTGCCAGCAACTCCGGGAAAAGCCCCGTAGGGACCCAGTACTTC
TRBJ1-2 TRBV30 TRBD1 - CAWERRDRGPNYGYTF TGTGCCTGGGAGAGGCGAGACAGGGGGCCTAACTATGGCTACACCTTC
TRBJ1-2 TRBV7-3 TRBD1 - CASSSGGLGQSFGYTF TGTGCCAGCAGCTCCGGAGGGTTGGGACAGTCCTTTGGCTACACCTTC
TRBJ1-2 TRBV19 - - CASSIDVPQGRSGYTF TGTGCCAGTAGTATAGATGTACCGCAGGGGCGAAGTGGCTACACCTTC
TRBJ2-7 TRBV6-5 TRBD1 few CASSSTLGQSYEQYF TGTGCCAGCAGTTCCACCCTGGGACAGAGCTACGAGCAGTACTTC